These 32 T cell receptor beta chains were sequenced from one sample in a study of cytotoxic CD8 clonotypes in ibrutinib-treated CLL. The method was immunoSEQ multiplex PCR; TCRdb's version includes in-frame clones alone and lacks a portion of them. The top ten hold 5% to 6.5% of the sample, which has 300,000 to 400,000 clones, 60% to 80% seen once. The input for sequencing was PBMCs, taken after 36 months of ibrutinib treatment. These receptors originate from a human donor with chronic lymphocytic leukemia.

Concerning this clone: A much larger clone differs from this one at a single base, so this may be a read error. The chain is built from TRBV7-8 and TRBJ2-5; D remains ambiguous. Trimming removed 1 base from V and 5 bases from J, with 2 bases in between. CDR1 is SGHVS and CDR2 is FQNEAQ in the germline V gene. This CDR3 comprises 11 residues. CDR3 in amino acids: CASSLVETQYF. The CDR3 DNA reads TGTGCCAGCAGCTTAGTCGAGACCCAGTACTTC.

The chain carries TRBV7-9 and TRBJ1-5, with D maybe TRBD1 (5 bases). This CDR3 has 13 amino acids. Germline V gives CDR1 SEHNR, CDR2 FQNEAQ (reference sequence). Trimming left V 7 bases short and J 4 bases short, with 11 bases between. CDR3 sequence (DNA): TGTGCCAGCACCCTGGGGGGGAATCAGCCCCAGCATTTT. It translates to CASTLGGNQPQHF.

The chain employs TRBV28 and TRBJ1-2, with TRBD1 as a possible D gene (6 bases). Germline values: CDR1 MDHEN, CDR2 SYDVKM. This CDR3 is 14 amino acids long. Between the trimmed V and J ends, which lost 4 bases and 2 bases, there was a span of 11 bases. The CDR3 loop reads CASSSQGANYGYTF. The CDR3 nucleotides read TGTGCCAGCAGTTCACAGGGTGCCAACTATGGCTACACCTTC.

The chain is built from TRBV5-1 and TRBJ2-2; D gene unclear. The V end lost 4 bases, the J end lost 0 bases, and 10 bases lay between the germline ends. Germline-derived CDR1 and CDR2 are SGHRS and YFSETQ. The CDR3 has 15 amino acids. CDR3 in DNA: TGCGCCAGCAGCACAGCCCCAACGAACACCGGGGAGCTGTTTTTT. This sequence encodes CASSTAPTNTGELFF.

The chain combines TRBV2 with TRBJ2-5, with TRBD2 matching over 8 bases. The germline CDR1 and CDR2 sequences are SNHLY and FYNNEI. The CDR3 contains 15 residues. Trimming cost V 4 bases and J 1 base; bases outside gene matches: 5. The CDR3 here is CASSGGRGGQETQYF. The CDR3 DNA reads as TGTGCCAGCAGTGGAGGTCGGGGGGGCCAAGAGACCCAGTACTTC.

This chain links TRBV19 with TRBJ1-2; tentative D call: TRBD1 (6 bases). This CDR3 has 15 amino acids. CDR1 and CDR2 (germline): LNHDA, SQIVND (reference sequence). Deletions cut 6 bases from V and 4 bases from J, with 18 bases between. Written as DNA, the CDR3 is TGTGCCAGTAGGCATAGTTCGGGGGCGGTCTATGGCTACACCTTC. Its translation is CASRHSSGAVYGYTF.

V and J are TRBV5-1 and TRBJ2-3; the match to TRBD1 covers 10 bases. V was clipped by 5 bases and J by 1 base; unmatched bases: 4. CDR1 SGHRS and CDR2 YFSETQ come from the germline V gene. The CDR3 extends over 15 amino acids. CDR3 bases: TGCGCCAGCAGTCGGACAGGGGGGCGCACAGATACGCAGTATTTT. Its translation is CASSRTGGRTDTQYF.

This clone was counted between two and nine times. The CDR3 protein is CASSFPQTRGEQFF. Written as DNA, the CDR3 is TGTGCCAGCAGCTTCCCTCAGACCCGGGGTGAGCAGTTCTTC. The J gene is TRBJ2-1, the V gene TRBV7-2; D is perhaps TRBD2 (5 bases). CDR3 length: 14 residues. Trimming stripped 3 bases from V and 9 bases from J, with 15 bases between. The germline V gene encodes CDR1 SGHTA and CDR2 FQGNSA.

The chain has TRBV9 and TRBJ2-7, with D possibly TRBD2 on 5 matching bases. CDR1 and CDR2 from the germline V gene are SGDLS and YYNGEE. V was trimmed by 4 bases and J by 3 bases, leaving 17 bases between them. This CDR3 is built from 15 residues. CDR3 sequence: CASSPTGSSGYEQYF. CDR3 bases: TGTGCCAGCAGCCCAACGGGGAGCTCAGGCTACGAGCAGTACTTC.

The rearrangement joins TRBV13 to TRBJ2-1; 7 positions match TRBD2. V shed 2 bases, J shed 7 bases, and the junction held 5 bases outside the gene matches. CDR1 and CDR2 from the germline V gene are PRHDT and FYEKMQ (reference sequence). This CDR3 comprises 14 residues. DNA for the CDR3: TGTGCCAGCAGCTTAAGGGGTAGCGGGAATGAGCAGTTCTTC. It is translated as CASSLRGSGNEQFF. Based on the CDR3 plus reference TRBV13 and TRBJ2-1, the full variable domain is AAGVIQSPRHLIKEKRETATLKCYPIPRHDTVYWYQQGPGQDPQFLISFYEKMQSDKGSIPDRFSAQQFSDYHSELNMSSLELGDSALYFCASSLRGSGNEQFFGPGTRLTVL.

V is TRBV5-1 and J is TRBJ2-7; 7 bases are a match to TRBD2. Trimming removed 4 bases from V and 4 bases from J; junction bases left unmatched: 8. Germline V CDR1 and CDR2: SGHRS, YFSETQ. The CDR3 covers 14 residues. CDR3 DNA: TGCGCCAGCAGCACCCTCGCGGGAGCTTACGAGCAGTACTTC. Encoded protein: CASSTLAGAYEQYF.

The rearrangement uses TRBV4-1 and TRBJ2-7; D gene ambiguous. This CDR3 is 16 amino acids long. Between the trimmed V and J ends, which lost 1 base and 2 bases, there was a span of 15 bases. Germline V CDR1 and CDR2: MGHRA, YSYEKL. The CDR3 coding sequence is TGCGCCAGCAGCCAAGGTTTAACAGCTTCCCCCTACGAGCAGTACTTC. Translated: CASSQGLTASPYEQYF.

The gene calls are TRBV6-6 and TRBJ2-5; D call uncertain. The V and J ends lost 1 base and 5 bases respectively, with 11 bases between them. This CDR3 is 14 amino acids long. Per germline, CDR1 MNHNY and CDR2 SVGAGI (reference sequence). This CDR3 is CASSYFHGEETQYF. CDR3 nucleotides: TGTGCCAGCAGTTACTTCCACGGAGAGGAGACCCAGTACTTC.

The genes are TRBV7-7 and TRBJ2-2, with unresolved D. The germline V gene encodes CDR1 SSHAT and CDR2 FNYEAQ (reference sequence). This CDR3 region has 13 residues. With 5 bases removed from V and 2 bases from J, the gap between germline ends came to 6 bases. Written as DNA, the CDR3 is TGTGCCAGCAGCGCGCTAAACACCGGGGAGCTGTTTTTT. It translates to CASSALNTGELFF. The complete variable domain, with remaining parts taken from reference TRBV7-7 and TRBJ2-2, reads GAGVSQSPRYKVTKRGQDVTLRCDPISSHATLYWYQQALGQGPEFLTYFNYEAQPDKSGLPSDRFSAERPEGSISTLTIQRTEQRDSAMYRCASSALNTGELFFGEGSRLTVL.

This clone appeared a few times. The CDR3 DNA is TGTGCCAGCAGCTCGATCTTGGACAGGCCGTCCTACGAGCAGTACTTC. It specifies CASSSILDRPSYEQYF. This sequence joins TRBV21-1 and TRBJ2-7; TRBD1 is the table's D call and was not checked against the DNA. TRBV21-1 is given as a pseudogene. The CDR3 consists of 16 residues.

This CDR3 is CASSQVPGQNYGYTF. The CDR3 nucleotides are TGCGCCAGCAGCCAAGTCCCGGGACAGAACTATGGCTACACCTTC. The chain employs TRBV4-1 and TRBJ1-2; 7 nucleotides match TRBD1. The CDR3 runs 15 residues. V shed 1 base and J 2 bases; nucleotides not matched to a gene: 4. Germline assignment: CDR1 MGHRA and CDR2 YSYEKL.

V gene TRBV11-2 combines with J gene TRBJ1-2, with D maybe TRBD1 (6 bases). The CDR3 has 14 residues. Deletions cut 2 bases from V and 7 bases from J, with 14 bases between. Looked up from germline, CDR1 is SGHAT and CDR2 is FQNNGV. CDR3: CASSLMGQGLGYTF. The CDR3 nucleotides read TGTGCCAGCAGCTTAATGGGTCAGGGGCTTGGCTACACCTTC.

The CDR3: CASSVMPGAYYNSPLHF. The CDR3 coding sequence is TGCGCCAGCAGTGTGATGCCCGGGGCTTATTATAATTCACCCCTCCACTTT. V and J are TRBV10-1 and TRBJ1-6, with D perhaps matching TRBD1 (5 bases). Germline V gene lookup returns CDR1 WNHNN and CDR2 SYGVQD (reference sequence). The CDR3 has 17 residues. V was shortened by 4 bases and J by 4 bases, with 17 bases between the two germline ends.

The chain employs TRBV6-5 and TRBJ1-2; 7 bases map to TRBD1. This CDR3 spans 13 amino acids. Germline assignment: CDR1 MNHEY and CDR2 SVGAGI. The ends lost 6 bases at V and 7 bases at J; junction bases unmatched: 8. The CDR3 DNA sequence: TGTGCCAGCAGCCGAGACAGGGTCAGTGGCTACACCTTC. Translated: CASSRDRVSGYTF.

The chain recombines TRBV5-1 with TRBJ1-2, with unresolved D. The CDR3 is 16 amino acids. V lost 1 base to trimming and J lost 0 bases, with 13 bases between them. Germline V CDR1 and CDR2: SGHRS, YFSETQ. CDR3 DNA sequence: TGCGCCAGCAGCTTGAGGATAGAGGTCACTAACTATGGCTACACCTTC. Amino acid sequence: CASSLRIEVTNYGYTF. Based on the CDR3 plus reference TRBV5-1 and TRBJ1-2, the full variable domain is KAGVTQTPRYLIKTRGQQVTLSCSPISGHRSVSWYQQTPGQGLQFLFEYFSETQRNKGNFPGRFSGRQFSNSRSEMNVSTLELGDSALYLCASSLRIEVTNYGYTFGSGTRLTVV.

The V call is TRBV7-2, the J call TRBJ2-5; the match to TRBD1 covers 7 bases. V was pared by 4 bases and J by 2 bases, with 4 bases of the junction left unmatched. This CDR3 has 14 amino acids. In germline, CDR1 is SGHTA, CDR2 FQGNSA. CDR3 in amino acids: CASSSDREQETQYF. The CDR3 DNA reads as TGTGCCAGCAGCTCTGACAGGGAGCAAGAGACCCAGTACTTC.

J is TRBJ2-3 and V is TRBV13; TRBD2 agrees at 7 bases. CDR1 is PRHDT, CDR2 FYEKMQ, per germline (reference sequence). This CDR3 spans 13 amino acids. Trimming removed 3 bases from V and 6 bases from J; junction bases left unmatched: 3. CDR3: CASSFGRTDTQYF. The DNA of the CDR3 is TGTGCCAGCAGCTTCGGGAGGACGGATACGCAGTATTTT.

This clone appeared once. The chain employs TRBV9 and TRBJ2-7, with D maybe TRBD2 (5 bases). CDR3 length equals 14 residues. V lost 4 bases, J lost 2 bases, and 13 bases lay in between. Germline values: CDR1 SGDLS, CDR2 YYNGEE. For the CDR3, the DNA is TGTGCCAGCAGCCCCGAGGGCCTTACCTACGAGCAGTACTTC. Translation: CASSPEGLTYEQYF.

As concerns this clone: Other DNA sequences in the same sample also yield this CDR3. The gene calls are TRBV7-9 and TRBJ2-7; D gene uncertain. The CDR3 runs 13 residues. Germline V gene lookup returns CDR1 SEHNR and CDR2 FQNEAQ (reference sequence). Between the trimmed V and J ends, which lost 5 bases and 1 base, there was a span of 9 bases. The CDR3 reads CASSPSGSYEQYF. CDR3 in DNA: TGTGCCAGCAGCCCCTCAGGTTCCTACGAGCAGTACTTC. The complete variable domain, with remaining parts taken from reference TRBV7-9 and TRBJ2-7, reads DTGVSQNPRHKITKRGQNVTFRCDPISEHNRLYWYRQTLGQGPEFLTYFQNEAQLEKSRLLSDRFSAERPKGSFSTLEIQRTEQGDSAMYLCASSPSGSYEQYFGPGTRLTVT.

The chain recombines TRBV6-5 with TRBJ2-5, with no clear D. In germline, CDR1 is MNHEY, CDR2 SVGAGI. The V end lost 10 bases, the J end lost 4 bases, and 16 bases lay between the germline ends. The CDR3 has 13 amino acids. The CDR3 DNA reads TGTGCCACTTCCCCAGGCAGCTTAGAGACCCAGTACTTC. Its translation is CATSPGSLETQYF.

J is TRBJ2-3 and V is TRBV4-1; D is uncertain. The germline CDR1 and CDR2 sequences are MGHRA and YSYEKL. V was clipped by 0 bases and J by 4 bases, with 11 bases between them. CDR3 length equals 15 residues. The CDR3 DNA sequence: TGCGCCAGCAGCCAAGATCTCTGGGGTGCAGATACGCAGTATTTT. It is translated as CASSQDLWGADTQYF.

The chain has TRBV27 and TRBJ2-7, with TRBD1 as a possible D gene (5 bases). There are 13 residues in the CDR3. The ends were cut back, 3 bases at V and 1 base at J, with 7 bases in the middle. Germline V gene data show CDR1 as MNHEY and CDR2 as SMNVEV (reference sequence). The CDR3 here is CASSFRASYEQYF. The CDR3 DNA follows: TGTGCCAGCAGTTTCAGGGCGTCCTACGAGCAGTACTTC.

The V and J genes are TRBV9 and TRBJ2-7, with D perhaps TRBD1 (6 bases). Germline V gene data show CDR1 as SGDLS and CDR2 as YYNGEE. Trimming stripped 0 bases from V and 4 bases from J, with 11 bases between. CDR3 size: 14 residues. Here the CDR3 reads CASSVDGRGYEQYF. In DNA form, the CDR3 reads TGTGCCAGCAGCGTAGATGGCAGGGGATACGAGCAGTACTTC.

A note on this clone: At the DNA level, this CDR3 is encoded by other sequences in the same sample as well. CDR3 bases: TGTGCCAGCAGCTCCTCAGGATATGAGCAGTACTTC. Translating gives CASSSSGYEQYF. V gene TRBV7-2 combines with J gene TRBJ2-7; the D is unclear. The CDR3 length is 12 residues. Per germline, CDR1 SGHTA and CDR2 FQGNSA. Trimming stripped 4 bases from V and 7 bases from J, with 11 bases between.

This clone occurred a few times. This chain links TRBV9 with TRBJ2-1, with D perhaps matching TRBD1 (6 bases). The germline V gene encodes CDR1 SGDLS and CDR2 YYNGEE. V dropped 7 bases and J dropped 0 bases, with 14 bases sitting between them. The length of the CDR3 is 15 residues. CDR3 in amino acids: CASLPGASSYNEQFF. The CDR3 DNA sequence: TGTGCCAGCCTGCCAGGGGCGAGCTCCTACAATGAGCAGTTCTTC.

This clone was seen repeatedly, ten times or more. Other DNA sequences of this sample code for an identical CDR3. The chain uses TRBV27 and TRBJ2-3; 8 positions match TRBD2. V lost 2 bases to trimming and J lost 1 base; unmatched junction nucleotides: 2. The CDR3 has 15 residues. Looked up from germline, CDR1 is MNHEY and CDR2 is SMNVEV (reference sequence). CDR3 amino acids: CASSLAGGGTDTQYF. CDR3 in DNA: TGTGCCAGCAGTTTAGCGGGAGGCGGCACAGATACGCAGTATTTT.

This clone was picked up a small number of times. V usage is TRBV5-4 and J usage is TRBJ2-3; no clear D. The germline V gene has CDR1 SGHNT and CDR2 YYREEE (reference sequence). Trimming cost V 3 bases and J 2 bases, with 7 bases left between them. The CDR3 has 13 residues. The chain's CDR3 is CASSSLDTDTQYF. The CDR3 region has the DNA TGTGCCAGCAGCTCTCTGGACACAGATACGCAGTATTTT.